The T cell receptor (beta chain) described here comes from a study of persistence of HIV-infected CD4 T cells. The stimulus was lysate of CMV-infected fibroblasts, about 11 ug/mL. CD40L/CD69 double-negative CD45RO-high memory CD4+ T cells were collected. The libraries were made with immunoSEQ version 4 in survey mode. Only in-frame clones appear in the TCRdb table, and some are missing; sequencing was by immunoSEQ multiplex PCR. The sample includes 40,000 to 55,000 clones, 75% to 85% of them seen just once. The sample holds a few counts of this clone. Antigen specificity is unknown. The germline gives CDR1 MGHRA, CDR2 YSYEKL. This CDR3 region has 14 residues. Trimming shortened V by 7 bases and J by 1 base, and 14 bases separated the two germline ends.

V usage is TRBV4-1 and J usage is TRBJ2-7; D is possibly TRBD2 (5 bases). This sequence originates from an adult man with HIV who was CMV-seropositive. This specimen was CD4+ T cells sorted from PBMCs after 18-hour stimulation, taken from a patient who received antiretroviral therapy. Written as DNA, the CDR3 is TGCGCCAGCACCCTAGGACTCGCGTCCTACGAGCAGTACTTC. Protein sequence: CASTLGLASYEQYF.